These 5 T cell receptor gamma chains originate from one sample sequenced in a study of gamma-delta T cells after stem cell transplantation. TCRdb re-analyzed the RT-PCR reads via CATT. The table records around 1,200 gamma-chain clones, roughly 88% of them present only once. The sequenced sample was gamma-delta T cells. Receptors were obtained from a human donor. It is not recorded whose cells these are; they may come from a transplant donor.

The chain is built from TRGV2 and TRGJ1 or TRGJ2. The J gene is absent in TCRdb and was assigned here via DNA matching to germline. Germline V CDR1 and CDR2: EGSNGY, YDSYNSKV. V lost 0 bases, J lost 6 bases, and 14 bases stayed unmatched. This CDR3 comprises 16 residues. The chain's CDR3 is CATWDGPIMFGYKKLF. DNA of the CDR3: TGTGCCACCTGGGACGGGCCAATTATGTTTGGTTATAAGAAACTCTTT.

The chain uses TRGV9 and TRGJ1 or TRGJ2. TCRdb supplies no J gene; here it was assigned by aligning the nucleotide sequence to germline. CDR3 length: 13 amino acids. The V gene end was trimmed by 3 bases and the J gene end by 2 bases; junction bases not matched to a gene: 4. Per germline, CDR1 GITISATS and CDR2 ISYDGTV (reference sequence). The CDR3 sequence: CALWETHYYKKLF. The CDR3 nucleotides are TGTGCCTTGTGGGAGACACATTATTATAAGAAACTCTTT.

CDR3: CATWDLRDYKKLF. The CDR3 region has the DNA TGTGCCACCTGGGACTTGAGGGATTATAAGAAACTCTTT. V is TRGV5 and J is TRGJ1 or TRGJ2. The J gene comes from matching the DNA to germline here; TCRdb lacks it. This CDR3 has 13 residues. Germline V gives CDR1 VINAFY, CDR2 YDVSNSKD. V lost 3 bases to trimming and J lost 5 bases; unmatched junction nucleotides: 7.

The J gene is TRGJ1 or TRGJ2, the V gene TRGV2. The J gene, missing from TCRdb, was assigned here through DNA to germline matching. V was clipped by 5 bases and J by 6 bases; unmatched bases: 10. The CDR3 totals 13 residues. From germline, CDR1 is EGSNGY and CDR2 YDSYNSKV. CDR3 sequence reads: CATWGETAYKKLF. The CDR3 DNA follows: TGTGCCACCTGGGGCGAAACAGCTTATAAGAAACTCTTT.

There is no V gene call, and the J gene is TRGJ1 or TRGJ2. The CDR3 extends over 14 amino acids. CDR3 region: CATWDGRNYYKKLF. The CDR3 nucleotides read TGTGCCACCTGGGACGGGCGTAATTATTATAAGAAACTCTTT.